The 15 T cell receptor beta chains below come from one sample, sequenced in a study of shared clonotypes between healthy human individuals. Produced via immunoSEQ multiplex PCR; TCRdb's table is partial and in-frame only. The repertoire holds 2 million to 2.5 million clones, with 90% to 95% as singletons. The specimen was naive CD4+ T cells sorted from blood. This sample's subset: CD45RA+ positively selected. These receptors were collected from a man aged 18 to 30 in good health.

In regard to this clone: Other DNA sequences of this sample code for an identical CDR3. This CDR3 reads CASSQSSGGTDTQYF. The CDR3, as DNA: TGCGCCAGCAGCCAATCTAGCGGGGGAACAGATACGCAGTATTTT. The rearrangement uses TRBV5-1 and TRBJ2-3, with TRBD2 matching 10 bases. The V and J ends lost 4 bases and 3 bases, in that order; junction bases with no gene match: 5. Germline lookup yields CDR1 SGHRS and CDR2 YFSETQ. The CDR3 sequence is 15 residues long. Full variable domain (remainder filled in from reference TRBV5-1 and TRBJ2-3): KAGVTQTPRYLIKTRGQQVTLSCSPISGHRSVSWYQQTPGQGLQFLFEYFSETQRNKGNFPGRFSGRQFSNSRSEMNVSTLELGDSALYLCASSQSSGGTDTQYFGPGTRLTVL.

The V and J genes are TRBV28 and TRBJ1-3; 8 bases are shared with TRBD1. Germline V gives CDR1 MDHEN, CDR2 SYDVKM. The CDR3 loop spans 12 amino acids. With 10 bases clipped from V and 4 bases from J, the junction kept 3 bases outside the gene matches. CDR3 coding DNA: TGTGCCACTGGACAGGGCGGAAACACCATATATTTT. Translated, it gives CATGQGGNTIYF.

The chain recombines TRBV27 with TRBJ2-7; TRBD2 aligns across 15 bases. Unmatched junction bases numbered 7, after V lost 0 bases and J lost 1 base. Germline V gene sequence: CDR1 MNHEY, CDR2 SMNVEV (reference sequence). CDR3 length equals 19 residues. The CDR3, as DNA: TGTGCCAGCAGTTTATCGGGTGGGGGACTAGCGGGAGGATCCTACGAGCAGTACTTC. Residues: CASSLSGGGLAGGSYEQYF.

V usage is TRBV5-6 and J usage is TRBJ2-3; TRBD2 agrees at 7 bases. V lost 4 bases to trimming and J lost 2 bases; unmatched junction nucleotides: 4. Germline V CDR1 and CDR2: SGHDT, YYEEEE. CDR3 length: 14 amino acids. The CDR3 coding sequence is TGTGCCAGCAGCCGGGGACTAAACACAGATACGCAGTATTTT. This gives the protein CASSRGLNTDTQYF. Supplemented by reference TRBV5-6 and TRBJ2-3, the full variable domain reads DAGVTQSPTHLIKTRGQQVTLRCSPKSGHDTVSWYQQALGQGPQFIFQYYEEEERQRGNFPDRFSGHQFPNYSSELNVNALLLGDSALYLCASSRGLNTDTQYFGPGTRLTVL.

As regards this clone: Other DNA variants within this sample encode the same CDR3. The chain couples TRBV2 to TRBJ2-2, with D perhaps given as TRBD1 or TRBD2 (5 bases each). Trimming took off 3 bases at V and 6 bases at J, with 5 bases between the two ends. CDR3 length: 12 residues. Germline CDR1 reads SNHLY; CDR2 reads FYNNEI. CDR3 nucleotide sequence: TGTGCCAGCAGTGAGGGGGCCGGGGAGCTGTTTTTT. Protein sequence: CASSEGAGELFF.

This clone was found once. V usage is TRBV6-5 and J usage is TRBJ2-5; 7 bases align to TRBD2. Germline CDR1 MNHEY, CDR2 SVGAGI. This CDR3 comprises 12 residues. Trimming removed 4 bases from V and 7 bases from J; junction bases left unmatched: 3. CDR3 DNA sequence: TGTGCCAGCAGTTTAGCGGGTGGGACCCAGTACTTC. Its protein product is CASSLAGGTQYF.

This clone was observed a single time. A clone one base away is much larger, so this may be a read error. The chain has TRBV11-2 and TRBJ2-2; D gene uncertain. The CDR3 runs to 12 residues. Per the germline V gene, CDR1 is SGHAT and CDR2 is FQNNGV. Here the CDR3 reads CASSLNSGELFF. CDR3 DNA sequence: TGTGCCAGCAGCTTAAACAGCGGGGAGCTGTTTTTT.

The rearrangement uses TRBV5-4 and TRBJ1-2; D is unresolved. Germline CDR1 SGHNT, CDR2 YYREEE (reference sequence). CDR3 size: 14 residues. V was clipped by 4 bases and J by 1 base, with 11 bases between them. CDR3 nucleotides: TGTGCCAGCAGCCTCGGGAGTGGTAACTATGGCTACACCTTC. Its translation is CASSLGSGNYGYTF.

This clone was seen once. This CDR3 reads CASSLDWGRGNQPQHF. CDR3 DNA: TGTGCCAGCAGTTTAGATTGGGGGCGGGGGAATCAGCCCCAGCATTTT. The chain uses TRBV28 and TRBJ1-5, with a possible D match to TRBD1 (6 bases). The CDR3 loop spans 16 amino acids. Looked up from germline, CDR1 is MDHEN and CDR2 is SYDVKM. Trimming shortened V by 2 bases and J by 4 bases, and 15 bases separated the two germline ends.

V gene TRBV5-1 combines with J gene TRBJ1-2; D not certain. This CDR3 spans 16 amino acids. V lost 4 bases and J 1 base, leaving 17 bases between the germline ends. CDR1 is SGHRS, CDR2 YFSETQ, per germline. DNA of the CDR3: TGCGCCAGCAGCGAGATGGCGTCAGGCAGTAACTATGGCTACACCTTC. Amino acids: CASSEMASGSNYGYTF.

Note on this clone: Other DNA sequences in the same sample also yield this CDR3. V usage is TRBV9 and J usage is TRBJ1-1; D is possibly TRBD1 (6 bases). This CDR3 is 13 amino acids long. Trimming removed 4 bases from V and 2 bases from J, with 9 bases in between. CDR1 is SGDLS, CDR2 YYNGEE, per germline. The CDR3 bases are TGTGCCAGCAGCCTACAGGGTAACACTGAAGCTTTCTTT. Encoded protein: CASSLQGNTEAFF.

The V call is TRBV6-1, the J call TRBJ1-6; the match to TRBD1 covers 7 bases. CDR3 size: 16 residues. V lost 3 bases, J lost 7 bases, and 9 bases stayed unmatched. CDR1 is MNHNS and CDR2 is SASEGT in the germline V gene. CDR3 sequence reads: CASSEITGVGNSPLHF. The CDR3 region has the DNA TGTGCCAGCAGTGAGATAACAGGGGTAGGCAATTCACCCCTCCACTTT.

As for this clone: Other DNA sequences of this sample code for an identical CDR3. The rearrangement uses TRBV30 and TRBJ1-5; D possibly corresponds to TRBD1 (5 bases). CDR1 is GTSNPN, CDR2 SVGIG, per germline (reference sequence). V was shortened by 0 bases and J by 4 bases, with 7 bases between the two germline ends. The CDR3 spans 13 residues. The CDR3 is CAWSVGDNQPQHF. In DNA, the CDR3 is TGTGCCTGGAGTGTAGGGGATAATCAGCCCCAGCATTTT.

The V call is TRBV4-2, the J call TRBJ2-7, with D tentatively TRBD2 (6 bases). The CDR3 covers 16 residues. V was cut by 1 base and J by 7 bases, with 20 bases left in between. The germline gives CDR1 LGHNA, CDR2 YNFKEQ. CDR3 loop: CASSQVSAGSLREQYF. In DNA, the CDR3 is TGTGCCAGCAGCCAAGTTTCGGCGGGGTCTCTTAGGGAGCAGTACTTC.

This chain joins TRBV29-1 and TRBJ1-2; 7 bases match TRBD1. This CDR3 is 13 amino acids long. Trimming removed 6 bases from V and 2 bases from J; junction bases left unmatched: 6. CDR1 is SQVTM, CDR2 ANQGSEA, per germline. This CDR3 is CSVVTGINYGYTF. The CDR3 nucleotides read TGCAGCGTCGTGACAGGGATCAACTATGGCTACACCTTC.